The present entry profiles one TCR beta chain with its context. Its antigen is not known. The source of the sample is a study of cytomegalovirus exposure and HLA in healthy donors. Study-wide background: An early release of data contained approximately 85 million unique TCRs, which came from HLA-typed donors. The study's findings and limits: V- and J-gene trimming in TCR beta was tied to a missense DCLRE1C variant by an analysis performed later.

Researchers ran the PCR with 60 Vbeta and 13 Jbeta primers. Profiling relied on immunoSEQ multiplex PCR, and the TCRdb table lists in-frame clones only, not all of them. The sample has approximately 150,000 clones; approximately 71% are singletons. The sequence was obtained from a male donor in good health and CMV-seronegative. Sequencing was performed on PBMCs.

The CDR3 sequence: CASSPTSGYNEQFF. The DNA of the CDR3 is TGTGCCAGCAGCCCTACTAGCGGCTACAATGAGCAGTTCTTC. J is TRBJ2-1 and V is TRBV7-2, with TRBD2 matching over 8 bases. J gave up 3 bases and V 5 bases, and 3 bases lay outside the gene matches. This CDR3 contains 14 residues. Per germline, CDR1 SGHTA and CDR2 FQGNSA.